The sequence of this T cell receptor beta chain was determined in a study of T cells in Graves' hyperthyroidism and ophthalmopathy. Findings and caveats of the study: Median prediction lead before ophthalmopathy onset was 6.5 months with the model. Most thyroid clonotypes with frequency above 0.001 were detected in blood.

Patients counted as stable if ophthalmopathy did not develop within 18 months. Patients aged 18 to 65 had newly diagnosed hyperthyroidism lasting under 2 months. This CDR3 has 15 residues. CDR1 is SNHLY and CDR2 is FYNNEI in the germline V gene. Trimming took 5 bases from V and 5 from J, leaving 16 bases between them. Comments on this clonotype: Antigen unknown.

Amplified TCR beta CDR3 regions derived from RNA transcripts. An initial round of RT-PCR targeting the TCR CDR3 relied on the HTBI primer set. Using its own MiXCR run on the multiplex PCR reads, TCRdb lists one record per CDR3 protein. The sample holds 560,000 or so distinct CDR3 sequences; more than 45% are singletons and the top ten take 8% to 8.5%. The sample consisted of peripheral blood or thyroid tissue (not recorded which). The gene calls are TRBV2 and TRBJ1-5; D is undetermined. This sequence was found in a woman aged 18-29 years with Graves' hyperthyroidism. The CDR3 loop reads CASSLEESGDQPQHF. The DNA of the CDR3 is TGTGCCAGCAGTTTAGAGGAGTCGGGCGATCAGCCCCAGCATTTT.